These T cell receptor beta chains were read from a single sample in a study. TCRdb itself ran the 5' RACE reads through MiXCR, one entry per CDR3 protein. Here the sample spans 55,000 to 70,000 distinct CDR3 sequences, more than 25% being singletons. The source material was tumor-infiltrating memory CD4+ T cells sorted from the breast tumor. These receptors all stem from a female donor with breast cancer. Both conserved end residues are part of each CDR3. A D gene is named only where the DNA matches it firmly. Clone size is given for some rows only: seen once, a few or many times, or a class if the clone is expanded.

j_call: TRBJ2-3
v_call: TRBV6-6
d_call: TRBD2
clone_size: -
cdr3_aa: CASSRSSGLGADTQYF
cdr3_nt: TGTGCCAGCAGTAGGTCCTCTGGACTAGGTGCAGATACGCAGTATTTT

j_call: TRBJ1-2
v_call: TRBV7-2
d_call: -
clone_size: -
cdr3_aa: CASRGVLGGSGYTF
cdr3_nt: TGTGCCAGCAGGGGGGTTCTGGGGGGCTCGGGCTACACCTTC

j_call: TRBJ2-3
v_call: TRBV5-1
d_call: -
clone_size: many
cdr3_aa: CASSLARADTQYF
cdr3_nt: TGCGCCAGCAGCTTGGCCAGAGCAGATACGCAGTATTTT

j_call: TRBJ2-3
v_call: TRBV24-1
d_call: -
clone_size: -
cdr3_aa: CATSDTVSADTQYF
cdr3_nt: TGTGCCACCAGTGATACCGTATCTGCAGATACGCAGTATTTT

j_call: TRBJ1-1
v_call: TRBV9
d_call: -
clone_size: -
cdr3_aa: CASSVDLMNTEAFF
cdr3_nt: TGTGCCAGCAGCGTAGACTTAATGAACACTGAAGCTTTCTTT

j_call: TRBJ2-3
v_call: TRBV6-2/TRBV6-3
d_call: -
clone_size: few
cdr3_aa: CASTPPPGDTDTQYF
cdr3_nt: TGTGCCAGCACTCCACCACCGGGAGACACAGATACGCAGTATTTT

j_call: TRBJ2-5
v_call: TRBV12-3/TRBV12-4
d_call: -
clone_size: few
cdr3_aa: CASSRDNQETQYF
cdr3_nt: TGTGCCAGCAGTCGGGACAACCAAGAGACCCAGTACTTC

j_call: TRBJ2-1
v_call: TRBV12-3/TRBV12-4
d_call: -
clone_size: few
cdr3_aa: CASSPGFGKFF
cdr3_nt: TGTGCCAGCAGTCCAGGCTTCGGAAAGTTCTTC

j_call: TRBJ2-5
v_call: TRBV6-2/TRBV6-3
d_call: -
clone_size: few
cdr3_aa: CASSYSPQETQYF
cdr3_nt: TGTGCCAGCAGTTACTCGCCACAAGAGACCCAGTACTTC

j_call: TRBJ1-2
v_call: TRBV6-5
d_call: -
clone_size: few
cdr3_aa: CASSYLTESNYGYTF
cdr3_nt: TGTGCCAGCAGTTACTTGACAGAATCCAACTATGGCTACACCTTC

j_call: TRBJ1-1
v_call: TRBV27
d_call: TRBD1
clone_size: -
cdr3_aa: CASSLRGGEALF
cdr3_nt: TGTGCCAGCAGTTTACGAGGGGGCGAAGCTCTCTTT

j_call: TRBJ1-4
v_call: TRBV7-8
d_call: -
clone_size: few
cdr3_aa: CASSWGEKLFF
cdr3_nt: TGTGCCAGCAGTTGGGGGGAAAAACTGTTTTTT

j_call: TRBJ1-4
v_call: TRBV6-5
d_call: -
clone_size: -
cdr3_aa: CASTSERGEKLFF
cdr3_nt: TGTGCCAGCACATCAGAGAGGGGGGAAAAACTGTTTTTT